The 26 T cell receptor beta chains below come from one sample, sequenced in a study of technical replicates of blood from several donors. Produced via immunoSEQ multiplex PCR; TCRdb's table is partial and in-frame only. The sample holds about 56,000 clones, 80% to 95% seen once. The sample consisted of PBMCs. The receptors derive from a human donor in good health. Some clones in this sample may be carry-over from other donors' samples.

The V gene is TRBV14, the J gene TRBJ1-5, with 8 nucleotides matching TRBD1. CDR1 and CDR2 (germline): SGHDN, FVKESK. CDR3 length equals 20 residues. V lost 0 bases and J lost 0; bases outside the gene matches: 13. CDR3 coding DNA: TGTGCCAGCAGCCAAGAGGTCGGATCGACAGGGGTCGTTAGCAATCAGCCCCAGCATTTT. It translates to CASSQEVGSTGVVSNQPQHF.

The V gene is TRBV7-2, the J gene TRBJ1-5; TRBD1 matches at 12 bases. Germline CDR1 and CDR2: SGHTA and FQGNSA. With V trimmed by 2 bases and J by 6 bases, 5 bases remained unmatched. The CDR3 loop spans 16 amino acids. CDR3 in amino acids: CASSLSGTGGFQPQHF. In DNA form, the CDR3 reads TGTGCCAGCAGCTTATCCGGGACAGGGGGCTTTCAGCCCCAGCATTTT.

The chain is built from TRBV5-4 and TRBJ1-3; D gene unclear. The CDR3 length is 15 residues. The V end lost 1 base, the J end lost 0 bases, and 8 bases lay between the germline ends. Looked up from germline, CDR1 is SGHNT and CDR2 is YYREEE (reference sequence). The CDR3, as DNA: TGTGCCAGCAGCTTGACGCACGGCTCTGGAAACACCATATATTTT. Residues: CASSLTHGSGNTIYF.

The chain uses TRBV4-3 and TRBJ1-6; D is perhaps TRBD1 (5 bases). Between the trimmed V and J ends, which lost 8 bases and 5 bases, there was a span of 16 bases. This CDR3 has 15 amino acids. Germline V gives CDR1 LGHNA, CDR2 YSLEER. The CDR3 sequence: CASRQTPNNNSPLHF. DNA for the CDR3: TGCGCCAGCCGACAGACGCCTAATAATAATTCACCCCTCCACTTT.

V is TRBV5-3 and J is TRBJ2-6; 7 bases fit TRBD1. TRBV5-3 falls under the ORF class, with uncertain function. Trimming took 7 bases from V and 0 from J; bases not matched to a gene: 7. CDR3 length equals 16 residues. The DNA of the CDR3 is TGTGCCAGAGGCCGACAGGGTAGCTCTGGGGCCAACGTCCTGACTTTC. This translates into CARGRQGSSGANVLTF.

The CDR3 bases are TGTGCCAGCAGCCGCGACAGACGCACCATATATTTT. It yields the protein CASSRDRRTIYF. V and J are TRBV7-2 and TRBJ1-3; perhaps TRBD1 as D (5 bases). There are 12 residues in the CDR3. Germline CDR1 reads SGHTA; CDR2 reads FQGNSA. V was cut by 5 bases and J by 9 bases, with 11 bases left in between.

This chain connects TRBV5-1 to TRBJ2-2; TRBD1 matches 9 bases. V trimming: 1 base; J trimming: 4 bases; junction bases outside the gene matches: 14. Germline CDR1 is SGHRS and CDR2 is YFSETQ. CDR3 length equals 19 residues. The chain's CDR3 is CASSLRAAGGDRATGELFF. CDR3 coding DNA: TGCGCCAGCAGCTTGCGGGCCGCGGGTGGGGACAGGGCCACCGGGGAGCTGTTTTTT.

V is TRBV7-9 and J is TRBJ2-2, with TRBD2 identical over 8 bases. This CDR3 has 15 residues. Trimming removed 5 bases from V and 2 bases from J; junction bases left unmatched: 4. Germline CDR1 and CDR2: SEHNR and FQNEAQ (reference sequence). The CDR3 nucleotides read TGTGCCAGCAGCCCCGCGGGGGGCAACACCGGGGAGCTGTTTTTT. Translated, it gives CASSPAGGNTGELFF.

This rearrangement joins TRBV4-2 to TRBJ2-1; TRBD2 is a possible D gene (6 bases). Germline CDR1 and CDR2: LGHNA and YNFKEQ. The CDR3 spans 16 residues. Deletions cut 4 bases from V and 0 bases from J, with 13 bases between. The CDR3 DNA follows: TGTGCCAGCAGCCTAGGGGACTCCAGCTCCTACAATGAGCAGTTCTTC. This encodes CASSLGDSSSYNEQFF.

The chain couples TRBV9 to TRBJ1-3; maybe TRBD1 (6 bases). The CDR3 sequence is 15 residues long. Germline V gene lookup returns CDR1 SGDLS and CDR2 YYNGEE. Trimming cost V 0 bases and J 0 bases, with 7 bases left between them. CDR3 sequence reads: CASSVAGVSGNTIYF. CDR3 DNA: TGTGCCAGCAGCGTAGCAGGGGTCTCTGGAAACACCATATATTTT.

The chain links TRBV7-2 to TRBJ2-1; weak D call: TRBD2 (6 bases). Germline V gives CDR1 SGHTA, CDR2 FQGNSA. V was pared by 9 bases and J by 3 bases, with 15 bases between. The CDR3 is made up of 14 amino acids. The CDR3 sequence: CASSSRLGYNEQFF. The CDR3 DNA reads as TGTGCCAGTTCCTCCAGACTAGGCTACAATGAGCAGTTCTTC.

CDR3 sequence reads: CASSATISGANVLTF. CDR3 sequence (DNA): TGTGCCAGCAGTGCTACCATTTCTGGGGCCAACGTCCTGACTTTC. The gene calls are TRBV2 and TRBJ2-6; D not resolved. The CDR3 has 15 residues. The germline V and J ends were trimmed by 4 bases and 1 base, with 8 bases remaining between them. Per germline, CDR1 SNHLY and CDR2 FYNNEI. The entire variable domain, with the rest obtained from reference TRBV2 and TRBJ2-6, is as follows: EPEVTQTPSHQVTQMGQEVILRCVPISNHLYFYWYRQILGQKVEFLVSFYNNEISEKSEIFDDQFSVERPDGSNFTLKIRSTKLEDSAMYFCASSATISGANVLTFGAGSRLTVL.

This clone was observed once. This rearrangement joins TRBV7-9 to TRBJ1-1; a weak D match, TRBD1 (5 bases). V shed 1 base and J shed 8 bases, with 8 bases lying between them. The CDR3 contains 12 residues. The germline gives CDR1 SEHNR, CDR2 FQNEAQ (reference sequence). The CDR3 is CASSLVSGEAFF. The CDR3 nucleotides read TGTGCCAGCAGCTTAGTATCAGGGGAAGCTTTCTTT. The full variable domain, in which reference TRBV7-9 and TRBJ1-1 provide the parts outside the CDR3, is DTGVSQNPRHKITKRGQNVTFRCDPISEHNRLYWYRQTLGQGPEFLTYFQNEAQLEKSRLLSDRFSAERPKGSFSTLEIQRTEQGDSAMYLCASSLVSGEAFFGQGTRLTVV.

This chain connects TRBV5-1 to TRBJ2-2, with TRBD1 identical over 11 bases. Trimming at V came to 2 bases and at J to 6 bases, leaving 9 bases not matched to a gene. The CDR3 length is 17 residues. Germline assignment: CDR1 SGHRS and CDR2 YFSETQ. CDR3 bases: TGCGCCAGCAGCTTAAACCCGGGACAGGGGGAGTCCGGGGAGCTGTTTTTT. This encodes CASSLNPGQGESGELFF.

V is TRBV7-6 and J is TRBJ2-7; D possibly corresponds to TRBD2 (6 bases). The CDR3 is 15 amino acids. Germline CDR1 is SGHVS and CDR2 is FNYEAQ. Between the trimmed V and J ends, which lost 1 base and 6 bases, there was a span of 16 bases. CDR3 residues: CASSLDVTSSSEQYF. The CDR3, as DNA: TGTGCCAGCAGCTTAGACGTGACTAGTTCAAGCGAGCAGTACTTC.

This chain connects TRBV30 to TRBJ1-2, with a tentative D call TRBD1 (5 bases). The germline V and J ends were trimmed by 3 bases and 4 bases, with 12 bases remaining between them. CDR1 and CDR2 from the germline V gene are GTSNPN and SVGIG (reference sequence). This CDR3 is built from 13 residues. The CDR3 DNA reads as TGTGCCTGGAGCCCCGGGACTTTCTATGGCTACACCTTC. Translation: CAWSPGTFYGYTF. Drawing the rest from reference TRBV30 and TRBJ1-2, the complete variable domain is SQTIHQWPATLVQPVGSPLSLECTVEGTSNPNLYWYRQAAGRGLQLLFYSVGIGQISSEVPQNLSASRPQDRQFILSSKKLLLSDSGFYLCAWSPGTFYGYTFGSGTRLTVV.

Only one count was recorded for this clone. This chain uses TRBV2 with TRBJ2-2, with 7 nucleotides matching TRBD1. V lost 4 bases to trimming and J lost 4 bases; unmatched junction nucleotides: 3. Germline V lookup: CDR1 SNHLY, CDR2 FYNNEI. There are 14 residues in the CDR3. This chain's CDR3 is CASSVKGATGELFF. For the CDR3, the DNA is TGTGCCAGCAGTGTGAAGGGGGCCACCGGGGAGCTGTTTTTT.

The chain employs TRBV11-2 and TRBJ1-6; TRBD1 is a possible D gene (6 bases). The CDR3 covers 16 residues. Trimming pared 5 bases from V and 4 bases from J, leaving 15 bases between. CDR1 and CDR2 from the germline V gene are SGHAT and FQNNGV. CDR3 amino acids: CASSRTRDTYNSPLHF. For the CDR3, the DNA is TGTGCCAGCAGCCGAACCCGGGACACGTATAATTCACCCCTCCACTTT.

The chain has TRBV30 and TRBJ2-1, with TRBD2 matching 10 bases. The ends lost 7 bases at V and 9 bases at J; junction bases unmatched: 12. This CDR3 region has 14 residues. CDR1 GTSNPN and CDR2 SVGIG come from the germline V gene (reference sequence). CDR3 loop: CALGKSGRAGEQFF. CDR3 nucleotides: TGTGCCTTGGGTAAGAGCGGGAGGGCCGGTGAGCAGTTCTTC.

This clone occurred once. V usage is TRBV7-2 and J usage is TRBJ2-5; perhaps TRBD2 as D (5 bases). V lost 4 bases and J lost 5, with 14 bases in between. In germline, CDR1 is SGHTA, CDR2 FQGNSA. This CDR3 has 14 amino acids. CDR3 DNA: TGTGCCAGCAGCTATAGAGGGCGGATGGAGACCCAGTACTTC. Protein: CASSYRGRMETQYF.

This clone appeared a single time. This chain connects TRBV10-3 to TRBJ2-5; D perhaps matches TRBD1 (6 bases). This CDR3 is 14 amino acids long. CDR1 ENHRY and CDR2 SYGVKD come from the germline V gene. Trimming stripped 7 bases from V and 5 bases from J, with 17 bases between. The CDR3 region is CAIKPGQAFETQYF. In nucleotides, the CDR3 is TGTGCCATCAAGCCGGGACAAGCGTTTGAGACCCAGTACTTC.

The rearrangement uses TRBV30 and TRBJ2-5, with D maybe TRBD2 (5 bases). V was trimmed by 1 base and J by 1 base, leaving 7 bases between them. The CDR3 has 13 residues. Germline CDR1 and CDR2: GTSNPN and SVGIG (reference sequence). The CDR3 sequence: CAWSGGVQETQYF. The CDR3 DNA reads as TGTGCCTGGAGTGGGGGAGTCCAAGAGACCCAGTACTTC.

The chain has TRBV6-6 and TRBJ1-5; D gene ambiguous. Trimming left V 3 bases short and J 4 bases short, with 13 bases between. Germline lookup yields CDR1 MNHNY and CDR2 SVGAGI (reference sequence). This CDR3 is built from 15 residues. The CDR3 DNA sequence: TGTGCCAGCAGTTATCTCAGACGGGAGAATCAGCCCCAGCATTTT. Protein sequence: CASSYLRRENQPQHF.

The rearrangement uses TRBV7-6 and TRBJ2-2, with 10 bases aligning to TRBD2. With 3 bases clipped from V and 4 bases from J, the junction kept 8 bases outside the gene matches. CDR1 and CDR2 (germline): SGHVS, FNYEAQ. This CDR3 region has 17 residues. CDR3: CASSLILAGASTGELFF. CDR3 in DNA: TGTGCCAGCAGCTTGATTCTAGCGGGGGCCAGCACCGGGGAGCTGTTTTTT.

This clone is medium-sized (0.01 to 0.1%) within its sample. This chain links TRBV4-3 with TRBJ2-7, with a possible D match to TRBD1 (6 bases). The V and J ends lost 0 bases and 2 bases respectively, with 11 bases between them. Germline V gene sequence: CDR1 LGHNA, CDR2 YSLEER. This CDR3 region has 15 residues. The CDR3 here is CASSQDRTATYEQYF. CDR3 DNA sequence: TGCGCCAGCAGCCAAGATAGGACAGCCACCTACGAGCAGTACTTC.

In DNA, the CDR3 is TGCGCCAGCAGGTCTAGCGGGGGGCCTTACAATGAGCAGTTCTTC. It yields the protein CASRSSGGPYNEQFF. The chain uses TRBV5-1 and TRBJ2-1; 11 nucleotides align to TRBD2. Looked up from germline, CDR1 is SGHRS and CDR2 is YFSETQ. The CDR3 is 15 residues long. J gave up 4 bases and V 5 bases, and 5 bases lay outside the gene matches.